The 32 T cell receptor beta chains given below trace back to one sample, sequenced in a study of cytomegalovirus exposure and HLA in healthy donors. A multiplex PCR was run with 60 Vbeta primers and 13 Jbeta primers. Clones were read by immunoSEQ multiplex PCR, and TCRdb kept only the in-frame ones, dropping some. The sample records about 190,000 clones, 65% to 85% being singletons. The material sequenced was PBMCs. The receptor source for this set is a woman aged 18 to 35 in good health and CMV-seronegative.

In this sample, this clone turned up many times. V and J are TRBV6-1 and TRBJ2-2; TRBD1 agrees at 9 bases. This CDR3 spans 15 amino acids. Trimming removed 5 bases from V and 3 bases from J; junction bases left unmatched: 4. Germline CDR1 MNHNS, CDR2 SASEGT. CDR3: CASSLRTGDTGELFF. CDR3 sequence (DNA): TGTGCCAGCAGTCTACGGACAGGGGACACCGGGGAGCTGTTTTTT.

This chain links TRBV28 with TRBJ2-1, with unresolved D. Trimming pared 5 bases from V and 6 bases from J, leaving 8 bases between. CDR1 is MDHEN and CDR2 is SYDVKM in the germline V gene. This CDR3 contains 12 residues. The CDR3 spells CASSEVGNEQFF. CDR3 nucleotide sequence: TGTGCCAGCAGTGAGGTTGGCAATGAGCAGTTCTTC.

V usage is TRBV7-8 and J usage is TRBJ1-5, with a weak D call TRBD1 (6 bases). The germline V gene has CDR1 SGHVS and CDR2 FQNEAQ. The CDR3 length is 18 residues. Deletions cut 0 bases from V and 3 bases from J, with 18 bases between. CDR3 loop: CASSLAVRSGHHNQPQHF. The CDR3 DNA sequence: TGTGCCAGCAGCTTAGCGGTTCGTTCGGGACATCACAATCAGCCCCAGCATTTT.

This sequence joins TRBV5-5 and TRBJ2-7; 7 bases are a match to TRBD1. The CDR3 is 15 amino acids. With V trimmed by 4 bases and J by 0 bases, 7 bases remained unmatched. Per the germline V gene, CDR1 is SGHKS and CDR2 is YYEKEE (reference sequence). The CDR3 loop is CASSVTGWSSYEQYF. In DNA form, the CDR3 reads TGTGCCAGCAGCGTGACAGGGTGGAGCTCCTACGAGCAGTACTTC.

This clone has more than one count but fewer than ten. The CDR3 DNA follows: TGCAGTACAGCCAGGGGCGCCGAGCAGTACTTC. The encoded protein is CSTARGAEQYF. The chain employs TRBV20-1 and TRBJ2-7; maybe TRBD1 (6 bases). Germline values: CDR1 DFQATT, CDR2 SNEGSKA (reference sequence). The V and J ends lost 8 bases and 6 bases respectively, with 14 bases between them. The length of the CDR3 is 11 residues.

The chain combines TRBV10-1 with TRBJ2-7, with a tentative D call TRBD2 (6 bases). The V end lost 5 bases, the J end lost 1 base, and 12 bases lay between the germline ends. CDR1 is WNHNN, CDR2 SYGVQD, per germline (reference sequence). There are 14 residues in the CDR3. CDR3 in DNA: TGCGCCAGCAGTTATCCCGGGACTTCCTACGAGCAGTACTTC. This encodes CASSYPGTSYEQYF.

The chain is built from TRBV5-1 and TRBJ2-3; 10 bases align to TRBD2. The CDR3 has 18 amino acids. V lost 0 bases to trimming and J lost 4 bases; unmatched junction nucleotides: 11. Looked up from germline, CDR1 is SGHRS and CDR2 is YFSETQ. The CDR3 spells CASSLGVSGLATADTQYF. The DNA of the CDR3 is TGCGCCAGCAGCTTGGGTGTTTCGGGACTAGCGACCGCAGATACGCAGTATTTT.

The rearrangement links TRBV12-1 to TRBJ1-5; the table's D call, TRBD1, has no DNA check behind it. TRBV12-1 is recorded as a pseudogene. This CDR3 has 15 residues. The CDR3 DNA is TGTGCCAGCAGCTCGGACAGGGGTGGCAATCAGCCCCAGCATTTT. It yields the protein CASSSDRGGNQPQHF.

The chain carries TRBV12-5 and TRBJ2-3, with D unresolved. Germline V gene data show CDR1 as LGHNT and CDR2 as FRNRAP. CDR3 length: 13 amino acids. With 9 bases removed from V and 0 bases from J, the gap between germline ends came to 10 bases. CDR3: CASRNLSTDTQYF. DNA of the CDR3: TGTGCTAGCAGGAATCTAAGCACAGATACGCAGTATTTT.

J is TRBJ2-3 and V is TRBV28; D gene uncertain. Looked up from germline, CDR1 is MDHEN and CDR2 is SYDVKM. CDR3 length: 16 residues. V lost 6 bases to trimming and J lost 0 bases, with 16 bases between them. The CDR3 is CASSLNRQYSTDTQYF. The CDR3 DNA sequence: TGTGCCAGCAGCCTTAATCGACAATATAGCACAGATACGCAGTATTTT.

Here the CDR3 reads CASSPPGRETQYF. For the CDR3, the DNA is TGTGCCAGCTCACCACCTGGTCGGGAGACCCAGTACTTC. The rearrangement uses TRBV18 and TRBJ2-5; D not resolved. Germline lookup yields CDR1 KGHSH and CDR2 LQKENI. The CDR3 is made up of 13 amino acids. With 0 bases removed from V and 5 bases from J, the gap between germline ends came to 7 bases.

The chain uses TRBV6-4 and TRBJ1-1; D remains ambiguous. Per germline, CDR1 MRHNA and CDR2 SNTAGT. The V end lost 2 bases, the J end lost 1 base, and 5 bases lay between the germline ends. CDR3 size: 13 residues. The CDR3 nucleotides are TGTGCCAGCAGTGACCAGGAGAACACTGAAGCTTTCTTT. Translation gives CASSDQENTEAFF.

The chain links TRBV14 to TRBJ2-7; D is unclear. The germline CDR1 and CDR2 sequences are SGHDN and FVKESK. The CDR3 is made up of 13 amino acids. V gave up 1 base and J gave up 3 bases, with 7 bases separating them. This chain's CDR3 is CASSQGRIYEQYF. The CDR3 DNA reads TGTGCCAGCAGCCAAGGCAGGATCTACGAGCAGTACTTC.

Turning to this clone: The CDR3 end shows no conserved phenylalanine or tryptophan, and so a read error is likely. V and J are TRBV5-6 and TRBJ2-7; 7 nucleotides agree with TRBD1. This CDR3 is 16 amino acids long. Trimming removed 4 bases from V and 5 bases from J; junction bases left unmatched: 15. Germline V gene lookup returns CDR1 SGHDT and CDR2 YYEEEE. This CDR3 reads CASSLGYFGQDHEQYL. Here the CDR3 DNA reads TGTGCCAGCAGCCTGGGTTACTTCGGACAGGACCACGAGCAGTACCTC.

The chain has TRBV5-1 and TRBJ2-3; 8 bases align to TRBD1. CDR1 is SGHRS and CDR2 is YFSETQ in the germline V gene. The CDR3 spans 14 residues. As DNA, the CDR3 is TGCGCTAGCCGCGACAGGGGTTTTCCCGATACGCAGTATTTT. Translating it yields CASRDRGFPDTQYF.

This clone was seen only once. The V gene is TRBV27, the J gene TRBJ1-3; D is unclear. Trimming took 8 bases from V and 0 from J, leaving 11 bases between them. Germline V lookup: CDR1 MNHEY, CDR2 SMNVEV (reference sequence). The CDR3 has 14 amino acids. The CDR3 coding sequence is TGTGCCAGCGGTCCCAGATCCTCTGGAAACACCATATATTTT. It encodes CASGPRSSGNTIYF.

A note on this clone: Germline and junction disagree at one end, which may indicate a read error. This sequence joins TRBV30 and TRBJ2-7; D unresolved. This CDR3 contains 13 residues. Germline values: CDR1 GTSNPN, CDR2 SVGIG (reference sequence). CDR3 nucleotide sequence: TGTGCCTGGAGTGTAACCTTGGAGTACGGGCAGTACTTC. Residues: CAWSVTLEYGQYF. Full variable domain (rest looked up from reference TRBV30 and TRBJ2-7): SQTIHQWPATLVQPVGSPLSLECTVEGTSNPNLYWYRQAAGRGLQLLFYSVGIGQISSEVPQNLSASRPQDRQFILSSKKLLLSDSGFYLCAWSVTLEYGQYFGPGTRLTVT.

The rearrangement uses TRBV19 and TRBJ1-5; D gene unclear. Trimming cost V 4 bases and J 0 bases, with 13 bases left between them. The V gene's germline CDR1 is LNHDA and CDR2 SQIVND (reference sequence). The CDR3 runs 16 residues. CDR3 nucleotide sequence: TGTGCCAGTAGTACCCCCGGAGACTATAGCAATCAGCCCCAGCATTTT. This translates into CASSTPGDYSNQPQHF.

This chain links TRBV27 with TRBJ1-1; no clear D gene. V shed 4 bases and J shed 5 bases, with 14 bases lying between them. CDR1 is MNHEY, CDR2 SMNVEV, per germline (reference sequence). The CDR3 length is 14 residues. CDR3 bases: TGTGCCAGCAGTTCCGGGGAGGGTTGGACTGAAGCTTTCTTT. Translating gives CASSSGEGWTEAFF.

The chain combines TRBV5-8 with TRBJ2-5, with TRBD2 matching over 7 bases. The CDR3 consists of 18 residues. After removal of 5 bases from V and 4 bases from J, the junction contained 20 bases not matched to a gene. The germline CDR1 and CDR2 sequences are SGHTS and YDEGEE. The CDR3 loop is CASSIFSTGTKRRETQYF. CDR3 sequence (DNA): TGTGCCAGCAGTATATTTTCCACCGGGACTAAGAGGCGAGAGACCCAGTACTTC.

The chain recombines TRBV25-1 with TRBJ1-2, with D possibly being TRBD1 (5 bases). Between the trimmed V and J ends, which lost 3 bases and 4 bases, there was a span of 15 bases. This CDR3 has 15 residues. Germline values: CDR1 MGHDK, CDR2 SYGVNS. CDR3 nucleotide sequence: TGTGCCAGCAGTGACCCTAAGGGGTCTATCTATGGCTACACCTTC. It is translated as CASSDPKGSIYGYTF.

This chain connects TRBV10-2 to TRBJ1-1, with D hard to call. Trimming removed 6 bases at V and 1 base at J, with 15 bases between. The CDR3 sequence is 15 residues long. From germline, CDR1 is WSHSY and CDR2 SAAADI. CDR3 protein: CASRQLLAGNTEAFF. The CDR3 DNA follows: TGCGCCAGCAGACAGCTACTGGCGGGGAACACTGAAGCTTTCTTT.

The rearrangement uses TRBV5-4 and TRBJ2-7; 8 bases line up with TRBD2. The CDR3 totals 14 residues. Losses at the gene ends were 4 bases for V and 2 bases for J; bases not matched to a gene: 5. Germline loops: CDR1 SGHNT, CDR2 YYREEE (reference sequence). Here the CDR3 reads CASSGEAGAYEQYF. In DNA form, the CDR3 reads TGTGCCAGCAGCGGGGAAGCGGGAGCCTACGAGCAGTACTTC.

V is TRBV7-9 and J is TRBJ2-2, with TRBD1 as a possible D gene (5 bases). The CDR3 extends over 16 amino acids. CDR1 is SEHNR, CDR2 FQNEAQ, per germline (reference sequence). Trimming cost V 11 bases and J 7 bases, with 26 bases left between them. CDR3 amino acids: CALWQGVVADNGELFF. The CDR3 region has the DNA TGTGCCCTCTGGCAAGGGGTGGTGGCGGACAACGGGGAGCTGTTTTTT.

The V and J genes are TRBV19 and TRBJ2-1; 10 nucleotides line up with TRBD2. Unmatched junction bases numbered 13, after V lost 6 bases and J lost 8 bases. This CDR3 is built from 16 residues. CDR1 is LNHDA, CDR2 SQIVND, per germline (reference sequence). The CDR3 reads CASSSTGTSVFYEQFF. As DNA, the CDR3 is TGTGCCAGTAGCTCAACCGGGACTAGCGTTTTCTATGAGCAGTTCTTC.

The CDR3 DNA reads TGTGCCAGCAGAACTATGGAGGAAACTGAAGCTTTCTTT. Translation: CASRTMEETEAFF. This chain links TRBV6-5 with TRBJ1-1, with D hard to call. CDR3 length: 13 residues. Germline CDR1 reads MNHEY; CDR2 reads SVGAGI. V was shortened by 6 bases and J by 5 bases, with 13 bases between the two germline ends.

CDR3 bases: TGTGCCTGGACCGGGAGCCCTTCCTATAATTCACCCCTCCACTTT. Its translation is CAWTGSPSYNSPLHF. The J gene is TRBJ1-6, the V gene TRBV30; D uncertain. There are 15 residues in the CDR3. Trimming left V 4 bases short and J 1 base short, with 11 bases between. CDR1 is GTSNPN, CDR2 SVGIG, per germline (reference sequence).

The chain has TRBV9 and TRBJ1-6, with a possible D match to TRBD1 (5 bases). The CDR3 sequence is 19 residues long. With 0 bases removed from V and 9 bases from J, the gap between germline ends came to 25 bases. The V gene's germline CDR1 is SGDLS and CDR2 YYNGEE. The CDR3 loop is CASSVGREAGHFSSSPLHF. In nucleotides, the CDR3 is TGTGCCAGCAGCGTAGGGAGAGAAGCTGGACACTTTTCCTCTTCACCCCTCCACTTT.

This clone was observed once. The CDR3 DNA follows: TGTGCCAGCAGTTTGCGGGACAGGGAGTCCGAGCAGTACTTC. Protein: CASSLRDRESEQYF. The chain couples TRBV27 to TRBJ2-7; 9 bases line up with TRBD1. With 3 bases clipped from V and 6 bases from J, the junction kept 6 bases outside the gene matches. Germline assignment: CDR1 MNHEY and CDR2 SMNVEV (reference sequence). The CDR3 loop spans 14 amino acids.

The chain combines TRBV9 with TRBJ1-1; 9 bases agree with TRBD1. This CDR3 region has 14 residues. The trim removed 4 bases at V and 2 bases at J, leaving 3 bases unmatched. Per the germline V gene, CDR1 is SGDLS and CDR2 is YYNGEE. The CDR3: CASSSGQGNTEAFF. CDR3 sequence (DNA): TGTGCCAGCAGCTCGGGACAGGGAAACACTGAAGCTTTCTTT.

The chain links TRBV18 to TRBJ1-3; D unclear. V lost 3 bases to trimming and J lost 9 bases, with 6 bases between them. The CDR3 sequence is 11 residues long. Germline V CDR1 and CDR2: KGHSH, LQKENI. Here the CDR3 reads CASSPSGTIYF. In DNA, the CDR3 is TGTGCCAGCTCACCGTCGGGCACCATATATTTT.

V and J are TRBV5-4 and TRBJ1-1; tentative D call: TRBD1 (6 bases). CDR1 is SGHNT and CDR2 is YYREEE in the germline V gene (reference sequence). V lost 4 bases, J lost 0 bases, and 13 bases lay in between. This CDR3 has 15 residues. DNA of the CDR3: TGTGCCAGCAGCACCGTTACAGGGATGAACACTGAAGCTTTCTTT. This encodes CASSTVTGMNTEAFF.